These 32 T cell receptor beta chains came from one sample sequenced in a study of circulating and synovial CD4+ cells in juvenile arthritis. Some clones are missing from TCRdb's copy, which holds only in-frame ones; the method was immunoSEQ multiplex PCR. Here the sample spans 2,200 or so clones, around nine tenths being singletons. Source material: HLA-DR+ CD4+ T cells from blood. As to subset: circulating pathogenic-like lymphocytes, sorted as HLA-DR+CD14-CD3+CD4+CD25low/- blood T cells. These receptors were obtained from a human donor with juvenile idiopathic arthritis.

The chain recombines TRBV4-1 with TRBJ1-5, with D hard to call. V was pared by 3 bases and J by 7 bases, with 16 bases between. Germline assignment: CDR1 MGHRA and CDR2 YSYEKL. The CDR3 loop spans 15 amino acids. The CDR3 bases are TGCGCCAGCAGCCAGGATCGACGGAGTATACAGCCCCAGCATTTT. This gives the protein CASSQDRRSIQPQHF.

This clone was seen once. The chain carries TRBV5-4 and TRBJ2-7; D uncertain. This CDR3 spans 13 amino acids. CDR1 is SGHNT and CDR2 is YYREEE in the germline V gene (reference sequence). Trimming took off 4 bases at V and 3 bases at J, with 11 bases between the two ends. The CDR3 sequence: CASSRAAGYEQYF. The CDR3 coding sequence is TGTGCCAGCAGCCGAGCAGCAGGCTACGAGCAGTACTTC.

The rearrangement joins TRBV13 to TRBJ1-2, with a tentative D call TRBD1 (5 bases). The germline gives CDR1 PRHDT, CDR2 FYEKMQ (reference sequence). V lost 3 bases, J lost 0 bases, and 26 bases lay in between. This CDR3 has 20 amino acids. The DNA for the CDR3 is TGTGCCAGCAGCTTTATGGTGACAGACGGAGTCACCCATTCTAACTATGGCTACACCTTC. Residues: CASSFMVTDGVTHSNYGYTF.

V and J are TRBV7-2 and TRBJ2-5; 11 positions agree with TRBD2. The CDR3 extends over 16 amino acids. CDR1 SGHTA and CDR2 FQGNSA come from the germline V gene. J lost 5 bases, V lost 6 bases, and 11 bases had no gene match. In DNA form, the CDR3 reads TGTGCCAGCAGAAGGGTAACTAGCGGGGGATCTGAGACCCAGTACTTC. Amino acid sequence: CASRRVTSGGSETQYF.

The chain has TRBV6-5 and TRBJ1-2; tentatively, D is TRBD1 (5 bases). The V end lost 5 bases, the J end lost 6 bases, and 16 bases lay between the germline ends. The CDR3 contains 14 residues. Per the germline V gene, CDR1 is MNHEY and CDR2 is SVGAGI. CDR3 loop: CASSGGTRTNGYTF. Here the CDR3 DNA reads TGTGCCAGCAGTGGCGGGACGCGGACAAATGGCTACACCTTC.

With respect to this clone: At one end, the junction sequence differs from germline, possibly due to a read error. Within the sample, other DNA sequences also encode this same CDR3. CDR3: CAWRAGGDNSPLHF. As DNA, the CDR3 is TGTGCCTGGAGGGCAGGGGGCGATAATTCCCCCCTCCACTTT. This chain connects TRBV30 to TRBJ1-6; 8 nucleotides line up with TRBD1. The CDR3 has 14 residues. Germline V gives CDR1 GTSNPN, CDR2 SVGIG (reference sequence).

J is TRBJ2-7 and V is TRBV7-8, with D perhaps TRBD2 (5 bases). Germline CDR1 reads SGHVS; CDR2 reads FQNEAQ. This CDR3 is 16 amino acids long. Trimming stripped 3 bases from V and 5 bases from J, with 20 bases between. CDR3 region: CASSFGEGRTRNEQYF. DNA for the CDR3: TGTGCCAGCAGCTTCGGAGAGGGAAGGACCCGTAACGAGCAGTACTTC. The variable domain in full, completed from reference TRBV7-8 and TRBJ2-7, reads GAGVSQSPRYKVAKRGQDVALRCDPISGHVSLFWYQQALGQGPEFLTYFQNEAQLDKSGLPSDRFFAERPEGSVSTLKIQRTQQEDSAVYLCASSFGEGRTRNEQYFGPGTRLTVT.

The V gene is TRBV19, the J gene TRBJ2-1, with 11 bases matching TRBD2. CDR3 length equals 18 residues. CDR1 LNHDA and CDR2 SQIVND come from the germline V gene (reference sequence). V shed 3 bases and J 8 bases; nucleotides not matched to a gene: 15. CDR3 DNA sequence: TGTGCCAGTAGTATCAGAATTAGCGGGAGGGCCGTTGGAGATGAGCAGTTCTTC. Its protein product is CASSIRISGRAVGDEQFF.

V is TRBV5-1 and J is TRBJ1-1, with D unclear. Germline V gives CDR1 SGHRS, CDR2 YFSETQ. This CDR3 is 14 amino acids long. V lost 0 bases and J lost 5, with 11 bases in between. The CDR3 DNA is TGCGCCAGCAGCTTGGCCGGGGAGAGAACTGAAGCTTTCTTT. As protein: CASSLAGERTEAFF.

The chain uses TRBV4-3 and TRBJ2-1; tentative D call: TRBD2 (7 bases). Trimming removed 0 bases from V and 10 bases from J, with 13 bases in between. The germline gives CDR1 LGHNA, CDR2 YSLEER. This CDR3 spans 14 amino acids. CDR3 in DNA: TGCGCCAGCAGCCAAGATCGGGGGGCCCGGGAGCAGTTCTTC. Its protein product is CASSQDRGAREQFF.

The CDR3 DNA reads TGTGCCAGCCGGATCCGGGACAGTTACACCGGGGAGCTGTTTTTT. Its translation is CASRIRDSYTGELFF. The chain employs TRBV7-2 and TRBJ2-2; 7 bases are a match to TRBD1. The V gene end was trimmed by 8 bases and the J gene end by 3 bases; junction bases not matched to a gene: 9. The CDR3 is made up of 15 amino acids. From germline, CDR1 is SGHTA and CDR2 FQGNSA. Drawing the rest from reference TRBV7-2 and TRBJ2-2, the complete variable domain is GAGVSQSPSNKVTEKGKDVELRCDPISGHTALYWYRQSLGQGLEFLIYFQGNSAPDKSGLPSDRFSAERTGGSVSTLTIQRTQQEDSAVYLCASRIRDSYTGELFFGEGSRLTVL.

The gene calls are TRBV7-2 and TRBJ1-2; tentatively, D is TRBD1 (6 bases). Germline lookup yields CDR1 SGHTA and CDR2 FQGNSA. This CDR3 spans 18 amino acids. V was cut by 1 base and J by 1 base, with 19 bases left in between. The CDR3 loop reads CASSLGRLRGADNYGYTF. The CDR3 DNA is TGTGCCAGCAGCTTAGGAAGACTCCGGGGGGCTGATAACTATGGCTACACCTTC.

The V and J genes are TRBV19 and TRBJ1-1, with a tentative D call TRBD1 (6 bases). The germline V and J ends were trimmed by 3 bases and 4 bases, with 18 bases remaining between them. Germline V lookup: CDR1 LNHDA, CDR2 SQIVND (reference sequence). The CDR3 runs 16 residues. The DNA of the CDR3 is TGTGCCAGTAGTATTCCCCTGCGGGGGCGGGTCACTGAAGCTTTCTTT. This encodes CASSIPLRGRVTEAFF. Using reference TRBV19 and TRBJ1-1 for the parts outside the CDR3, the full variable domain is DGGITQSPKYLFRKEGQNVTLSCEQNLNHDAMYWYRQDPGQGLRLIYYSQIVNDFQKGDIAEGYSVSREKKESFPLTVTSAQKNPTAFYLCASSIPLRGRVTEAFFGQGTRLTVV.

This clone has just a few counts. The V call is TRBV30, the J call TRBJ2-7; TRBD2 aligns across 9 bases. Germline trimming cut 4 bases from V and 2 bases from J; bases unmatched to any gene: 6. Germline V gene lookup returns CDR1 GTSNPN and CDR2 SVGIG (reference sequence). This CDR3 is built from 14 residues. CDR3 in amino acids: CAWKGREGPYEQYF. CDR3 nucleotides: TGTGCCTGGAAGGGGCGGGAGGGCCCCTACGAGCAGTACTTC.

This chain connects TRBV2 to TRBJ2-7; tentative D call: TRBD2 (5 bases). Germline CDR1 and CDR2: SNHLY and FYNNEI. The ends were cut back, 3 bases at V and 2 bases at J, with 11 bases in the middle. There are 14 residues in the CDR3. The CDR3 DNA is TGTGCCAGCAGTGATCAGGAGGCCCCCTACGAGCAGTACTTC. Encoded protein: CASSDQEAPYEQYF.

This chain joins TRBV11-2 and TRBJ1-6; 9 positions match TRBD1. V lost 5 bases and J lost 7; bases outside the gene matches: 3. The germline V gene has CDR1 SGHAT and CDR2 FQNNGV. CDR3 length equals 14 residues. The CDR3 spells CASSGTGRNSPLHF. In DNA, the CDR3 is TGTGCCAGCAGCGGGACAGGGAGGAATTCACCCCTCCACTTT.

Comment on this clone: Additional DNA sequences in this sample encode the identical CDR3. This chain uses TRBV5-1 with TRBJ2-1; possibly TRBD2 for D (6 bases). Germline assignment: CDR1 SGHRS and CDR2 YFSETQ. CDR3 length: 14 amino acids. The germline V and J ends were trimmed by 1 base and 6 bases, with 11 bases remaining between them. DNA of the CDR3: TGCGCCAGCAGCTTGTCGCTAGCGAGCAATGAGCAGTTCTTC. Amino acid sequence: CASSLSLASNEQFF.

The chain uses TRBV28 and TRBJ1-4; TRBD1 aligns across 12 bases. Trimming at V came to 8 bases and at J to 7 bases, leaving 2 bases not matched to a gene. Per germline, CDR1 MDHEN and CDR2 SYDVKM. There are 13 residues in the CDR3. In DNA, the CDR3 is TGTGCCAGCGGGGACAGGGGGCCTGAAAAACTGTTTTTT. As protein: CASGDRGPEKLFF. Full variable domain (rest looked up from reference TRBV28 and TRBJ1-4): DVKVTQSSRYLVKRTGEKVFLECVQDMDHENMFWYRQDPGLGLRLIYFSYDVKMKEKGDIPEGYSVSREKKERFSLILESASTNQTSMYLCASGDRGPEKLFFGSGTQLSVL.

CDR3 nucleotides: TGTGCCAGTTCAGGGCAAGCTAACTATGGCTACACCTTC. This gives the protein CASSGQANYGYTF. The chain couples TRBV19 to TRBJ1-2; TRBD1 is a possible D gene (5 bases). The germline gives CDR1 LNHDA, CDR2 SQIVND (reference sequence). Trimming pared 8 bases from V and 0 bases from J, leaving 10 bases between. The CDR3 length is 13 residues.

This chain connects TRBV5-1 to TRBJ1-1; 8 bases align to TRBD1. Trimming took 4 bases from V and 4 from J; bases not matched to a gene: 9. The CDR3 runs 15 residues. Germline lookup yields CDR1 SGHRS and CDR2 YFSETQ. CDR3: CASSAYGQGGTEAFF. The CDR3 nucleotides are TGCGCCAGCAGCGCTTACGGACAGGGCGGCACTGAAGCTTTCTTT.

This clone was recorded only once. J is TRBJ1-5 and V is TRBV27; D remains ambiguous. Germline CDR1 reads MNHEY; CDR2 reads SMNVEV (reference sequence). The CDR3 length is 13 residues. V was clipped by 2 bases and J by 2 bases, with 4 bases between them. The CDR3 sequence is CASSLQGNQPQHF. CDR3 DNA sequence: TGTGCCAGCAGTTTACAGGGCAATCAGCCCCAGCATTTT.

The genes are TRBV5-1 and TRBJ1-1; D perhaps matches TRBD1 (5 bases). Trimming left V 4 bases short and J 8 bases short, with 15 bases between. The V gene's germline CDR1 is SGHRS and CDR2 YFSETQ. The CDR3 has 13 residues. CDR3 sequence: CASSVVREAEAFF. The CDR3 bases are TGCGCCAGCAGCGTCGTCAGGGAAGCGGAAGCTTTCTTT.

CDR3 in amino acids: CASSYSHSTNQPQHF. The CDR3 coding sequence is TGTGCCAGCAGTTACTCCCATAGCACTAATCAGCCCCAGCATTTT. This chain uses TRBV6-5 with TRBJ1-5; D not certain. The germline V gene encodes CDR1 MNHEY and CDR2 SVGAGI. The CDR3 spans 15 residues. The ends were cut back, 0 bases at V and 4 bases at J, with 10 bases in the middle.

V and J are TRBV29-1 and TRBJ2-1, with TRBD2 identical over 12 bases. The CDR3 is made up of 15 amino acids. Per germline, CDR1 SQVTM and CDR2 ANQGSEA. Trimming cost V 7 bases and J 8 bases; bases outside gene matches: 12. CDR3 sequence (DNA): TGCAGCGGATGGCCTAGCGGGGGGGCGTTTGATGAGCAGTTCTTC. It yields the protein CSGWPSGGAFDEQFF.

This chain joins TRBV5-4 and TRBJ1-6, with D possibly TRBD1 on 6 matching bases. Trimming stripped 2 bases from V and 0 bases from J, with 12 bases between. Germline CDR1 and CDR2: SGHNT and YYREEE (reference sequence). The CDR3 sequence is 17 residues long. The chain's CDR3 is CASSLQGLSSYNSPLHF. In nucleotides, the CDR3 is TGTGCCAGCAGCTTACAGGGTCTAAGCTCCTATAATTCACCCCTCCACTTT.

The count of this clone is one. The rearrangement joins TRBV5-1 to TRBJ2-3; 7 nucleotides line up with TRBD2. This CDR3 comprises 16 residues. The trim removed 0 bases at V and 4 bases at J, leaving 8 bases unmatched. Germline-derived CDR1 and CDR2 are SGHRS and YFSETQ. DNA of the CDR3: TGCGCCAGCAGCTTGGCCCTCTCTGGGGGGGCAGATACGCAGTATTTT. Translated: CASSLALSGGADTQYF.

The rearrangement links TRBV7-9 to TRBJ1-1, with 10 bases that match TRBD1. The CDR3 is 12 residues long. Germline V CDR1 and CDR2: SEHNR, FQNEAQ (reference sequence). The junction had 3 bases not matched to a gene; V was cut back by 3 bases and J by 11 bases. The CDR3 here is CASSLGQGNAFF. The CDR3 DNA reads as TGTGCCAGCAGCTTGGGACAGGGGAATGCTTTCTTT.

V gene TRBV2 combines with J gene TRBJ2-3; D is unclear. The CDR3 extends over 13 amino acids. V was trimmed by 6 bases and J by 2 bases, leaving 9 bases between them. Germline values: CDR1 SNHLY, CDR2 FYNNEI. In DNA, the CDR3 is TGTGCCAGCAGCTTGGGCACCACAGATACGCAGTATTTT. It encodes CASSLGTTDTQYF.

V usage is TRBV6-5 and J usage is TRBJ1-1; perhaps TRBD1 as D (6 bases). The V gene's germline CDR1 is MNHEY and CDR2 SVGAGI. The V gene lost 7 bases and the J gene lost 3 bases, with 15 bases spanning the gap. The CDR3 has 14 amino acids. The CDR3, as DNA: TGTGCCAGCACCCAAAGGGGGTCGTACACTGAAGCTTTCTTT. This gives the protein CASTQRGSYTEAFF.

The chain joins TRBV14 to TRBJ2-2; TRBD2 matches 12 bases. Looked up from germline, CDR1 is SGHDN and CDR2 is FVKESK. The CDR3 covers 19 residues. The trim removed 2 bases at V and 3 bases at J, leaving 10 bases unmatched. CDR3 bases: TGTGCCAGCAGCCAATTACTAGCGGGAGGAGGAAAATACACCGGGGAGCTGTTTTTT. It translates to CASSQLLAGGGKYTGELFF.

The chain joins TRBV18 to TRBJ2-1; TRBD1 is a possible D gene (5 bases). Trimming removed 1 base from V and 0 bases from J, with 10 bases in between. Germline-derived CDR1 and CDR2 are KGHSH and LQKENI. CDR3 length equals 16 residues. For the CDR3, the DNA is TGTGCCAGCTCACCACAGCCAGGGCTCTCCTACAATGAGCAGTTCTTC. It is translated as CASSPQPGLSYNEQFF.

The chain has TRBV2 and TRBJ2-2; TRBD1 agrees at 8 bases. The CDR3 length is 15 residues. Trimming removed 4 bases from V and 1 base from J; junction bases left unmatched: 2. The germline gives CDR1 SNHLY, CDR2 FYNNEI. CDR3 bases: TGTGCCAGCAGTGGACAGGGGAGGAACACCGGGGAGCTGTTTTTT. Its translation: CASSGQGRNTGELFF.